The rows below give T cell receptor beta chains drawn from one sample of a study of blood T cell repertoires in COVID-19. The method was immunoSEQ multiplex PCR; TCRdb's version includes in-frame clones alone and lacks a portion of them. This table has 250,000 to 300,000 clones, over 85% appearing once. Sequenced: PBMCs or T cells enriched from blood (not recorded which). The receptors here all came from a woman aged 55-75 years who had recovered from COVID-19. CDR3s include the opening cysteine and the closing phenylalanine or tryptophan. The D gene is left open where the match is weak. Size tells how often a clone was seen (once, few, many) or the class of an expanded clone, and some rows leave it out.

. . TRBJ1-6 TRBV27 CASSFLGLGDSPLHF TGTGCCAGCAGTTTTTTGGGGTTGGGAGATTCACCCCTCCACTTT
TRBD1 once TRBJ2-7 TRBV27 CASSWGQGRREQYF TGTGCCAGCAGTTGGGGACAGGGTCGAAGGGAGCAGTACTTC
TRBD1 . TRBJ1-2 TRBV30 CAWSDRGRRNF TGTGCCTGGAGTGACAGGGGGCGTAGAAACTTC
TRBD2 . TRBJ2-1 TRBV7-2 CASSKRGLAGGLNEQFF TGTGCCAGCAGCAAAAGGGGACTAGCGGGAGGTCTGAATGAGCAGTTCTTC
TRBD1 . TRBJ1-2 TRBV5-6 CASSLGQGLLEGYTF TGTGCCAGCAGCCTCGGACAGGGGCTGTTAGAGGGCTACACCTTC
. once TRBJ1-2 TRBV19 CASSIQGGYGYTF TGTGCCAGTAGTATTCAGGGTGGCTATGGCTACACCTTC
. . TRBJ1-4 TRBV6-1 CASSDGGINEKLFF TGTGCCAGCAGTGACGGGGGTATAAATGAAAAACTGTTTTTT
TRBD1 . TRBJ2-2 TRBV2 CASSATGTANTGELFF TGTGCCAGCAGTGCCACCGGGACAGCGAACACCGGGGAGCTGTTTTTT
TRBD1 . TRBJ2-5 TRBV11-2 CASSTDRGRGETQYF TGTGCCAGCAGCACGGACAGGGGGCGCGGAGAGACCCAGTACTTC
. . TRBJ2-3 TRBV7-8 CASRRRGSDTQYF TGTGCCAGCAGACGTCGGGGTTCAGATACGCAGTATTTT
. . TRBJ1-5 TRBV5-8 CASSLAVSYSNQPQHF TGTGCCAGCAGCTTGGCCGTCAGTTATAGCAATCAGCCCCAGCATTTT
. . TRBJ1-2 TRBV7-2 CASSLAAGKSYGYTF TGTGCCAGCAGCTTAGCGGCAGGGAAATCCTATGGCTACACCTTC
. . TRBJ1-3 TRBV3-1/TRBV3-2 CASSRDTNSGNTIYF TGTGCCAGCAGCCGGGACACTAACTCTGGAAACACCATATATTTT
TRBD1 . TRBJ1-3 TRBV9 CASSADGQAPFWGNTIYF TGTGCCAGCAGCGCGGACGGACAGGCCCCTTTTTGGGGAAACACCATATATTTT